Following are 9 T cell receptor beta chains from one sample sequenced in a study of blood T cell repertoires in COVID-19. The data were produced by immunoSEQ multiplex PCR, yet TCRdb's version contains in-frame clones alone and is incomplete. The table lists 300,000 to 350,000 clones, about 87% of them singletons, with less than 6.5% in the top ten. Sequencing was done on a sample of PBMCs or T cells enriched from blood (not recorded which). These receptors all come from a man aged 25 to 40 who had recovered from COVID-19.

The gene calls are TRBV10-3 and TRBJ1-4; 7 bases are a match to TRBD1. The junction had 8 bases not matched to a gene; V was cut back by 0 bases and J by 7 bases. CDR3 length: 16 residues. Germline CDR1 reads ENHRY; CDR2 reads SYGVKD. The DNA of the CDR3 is TGTGCCATCAGTGAGTCGGAACGACAGGGAGGTGAAAAACTGTTTTTT. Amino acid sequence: CAISESERQGGEKLFF.

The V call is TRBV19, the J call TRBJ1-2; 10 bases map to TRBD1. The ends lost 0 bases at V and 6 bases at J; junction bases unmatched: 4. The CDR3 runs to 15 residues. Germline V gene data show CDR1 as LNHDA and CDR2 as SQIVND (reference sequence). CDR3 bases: TGTGCCAGTAGTATAGAGGGACAGGGGTCAAATGGCTACACCTTC. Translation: CASSIEGQGSNGYTF.

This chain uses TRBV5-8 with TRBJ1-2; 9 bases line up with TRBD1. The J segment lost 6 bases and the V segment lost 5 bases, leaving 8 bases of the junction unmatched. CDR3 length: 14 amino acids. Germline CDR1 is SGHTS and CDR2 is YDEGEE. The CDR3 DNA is TGTGCCAGCAGGACGGTGGGACAGGGCGATGGCTACACCTTC. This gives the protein CASRTVGQGDGYTF.

The CDR3 reads CASSQDPTSGYTGELFF. CDR3 nucleotide sequence: TGTGCCAGCAGCCAAGATCCGACTAGCGGTTACACCGGGGAGCTGTTTTTT. The chain employs TRBV3-1 (or the pseudogene TRBV3-2) and TRBJ2-2; 9 bases are a match to TRBD2. Losses at the gene ends were 0 bases for V and 3 bases for J; bases not matched to a gene: 5. The CDR3 covers 17 residues. Germline assignment: CDR1 LGHDT and CDR2 YNNKEL (reference sequence).

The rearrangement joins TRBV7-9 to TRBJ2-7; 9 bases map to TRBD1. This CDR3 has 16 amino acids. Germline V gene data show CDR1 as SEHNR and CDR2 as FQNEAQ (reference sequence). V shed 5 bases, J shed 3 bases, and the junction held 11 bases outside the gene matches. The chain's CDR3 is CASSDTPTGQGYEQYF. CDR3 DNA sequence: TGTGCCAGCAGCGATACACCGACGGGACAGGGCTACGAGCAGTACTTC. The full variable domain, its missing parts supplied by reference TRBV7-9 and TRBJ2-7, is DTGVSQNPRHKITKRGQNVTFRCDPISEHNRLYWYRQTLGQGPEFLTYFQNEAQLEKSRLLSDRFSAERPKGSFSTLEIQRTEQGDSAMYLCASSDTPTGQGYEQYFGPGTRLTVT.

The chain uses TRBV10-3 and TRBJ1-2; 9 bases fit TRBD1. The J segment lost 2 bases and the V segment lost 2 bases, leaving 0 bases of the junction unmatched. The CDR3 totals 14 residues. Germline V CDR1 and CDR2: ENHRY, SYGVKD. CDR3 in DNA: TGTGCCATCAGTGAGGGACAGGGGAACTATGGCTACACCTTC. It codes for CAISEGQGNYGYTF.

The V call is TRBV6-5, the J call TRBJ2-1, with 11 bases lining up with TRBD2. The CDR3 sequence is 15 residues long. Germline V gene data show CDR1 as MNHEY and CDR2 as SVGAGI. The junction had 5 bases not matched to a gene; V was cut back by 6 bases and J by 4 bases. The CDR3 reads CASRRGLADYNEQFF. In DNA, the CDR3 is TGTGCCAGCAGAAGGGGACTAGCGGATTACAATGAGCAGTTCTTC.

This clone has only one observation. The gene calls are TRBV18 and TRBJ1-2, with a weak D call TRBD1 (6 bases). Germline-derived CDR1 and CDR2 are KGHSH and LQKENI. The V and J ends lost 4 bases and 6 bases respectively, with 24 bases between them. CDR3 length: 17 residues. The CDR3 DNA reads TGTGCCAGCTCACTGAGATTTAACAGGGAAGGAAAGGATGGCTACACCTTC. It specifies CASSLRFNREGKDGYTF.

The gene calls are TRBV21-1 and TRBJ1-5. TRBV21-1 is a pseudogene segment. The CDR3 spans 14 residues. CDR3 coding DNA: TGTGCCAGCAGACCTAAGCTAGGCAATCAGCCCCAGCATTTT. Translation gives CASRPKLGNQPQHF.